The 6 T cell receptor beta chains presented below share a single source sample, sequenced in a study of control samples from healthy donors and cancer patients (dated by TCRdb to the early 2020s). Libraries were prepared through the immunoSEQ multiplex PCR assay. In TCRdb, the immuneACCESS table is reduced to in-frame sequences with V and J assigned. These tables do not hold every clone; where another copy was compared, an unresolved V gene accounts for under half, and the others remain unexplained. A total of 150,000 or so clones appear in this sample, 93% of them only once. More than 5% of the sample is taken by the ten largest. The sample taken for sequencing was blood. The source of these receptors is a man aged 18 to 29 in good health.

The chain uses TRBV6-5 and TRBJ1-2; 7 positions agree with TRBD1. The J segment lost 3 bases and the V segment lost 2 bases, leaving 6 bases of the junction unmatched. Per germline, CDR1 MNHEY and CDR2 SVGAGI. This CDR3 has 15 amino acids. CDR3 DNA: TGTGCCAGCAGTTACGGGGACAGCCTTTACTATGGCTACACCTTC. Residues: CASSYGDSLYYGYTF.

This clone occurred once. The rearrangement links TRBV5-1 to TRBJ2-3; D is tentatively TRBD1 or TRBD2 (5 bases each). Looked up from germline, CDR1 is SGHRS and CDR2 is YFSETQ. The V end was cut by 4 bases, the J end by 2 bases, with 17 bases between. The CDR3 totals 16 residues. This CDR3 reads CASSQRTRSVTDTQYF. Written as DNA, the CDR3 is TGCGCCAGCAGCCAGCGGACACGGTCGGTCACAGATACGCAGTATTTT. Variable domain in full (rest from reference TRBV5-1 and TRBJ2-3): KAGVTQTPRYLIKTRGQQVTLSCSPISGHRSVSWYQQTPGQGLQFLFEYFSETQRNKGNFPGRFSGRQFSNSRSEMNVSTLELGDSALYLCASSQRTRSVTDTQYFGPGTRLTVL.

This chain joins TRBV9 and TRBJ2-3, with 7 bases lining up with TRBD1. The trim removed 7 bases at V and 3 bases at J, leaving 5 bases unmatched. Looked up from germline, CDR1 is SGDLS and CDR2 is YYNGEE. The CDR3 covers 13 residues. DNA for the CDR3: TGTGCCAGCTCTGGACAGGAAACAGATACGCAGTATTTT. This sequence encodes CASSGQETDTQYF. The full variable domain, in which reference TRBV9 and TRBJ2-3 provide the parts outside the CDR3, is DSGVTQTPKHLITATGQRVTLRCSPRSGDLSVYWYQQSLDQGLQFLIQYYNGEERAKGNILERFSAQQFPDLHSELNLSSLELGDSALYFCASSGQETDTQYFGPGTRLTVL.

The rearrangement uses TRBV28 and TRBJ2-7, with 10 bases identical to TRBD2. The CDR3 sequence is 15 residues long. Germline CDR1 and CDR2: MDHEN and SYDVKM. Germline trimming cut 6 bases from V and 0 bases from J; bases unmatched to any gene: 5. CDR3 sequence: CASRPGTSASYEQYF. In DNA, the CDR3 is TGTGCCAGCAGACCTGGGACTAGCGCCTCCTACGAGCAGTACTTC.

The chain recombines TRBV5-4 with TRBJ1-5; possibly TRBD1 for D (6 bases). The CDR3 is 16 residues long. CDR1 SGHNT and CDR2 YYREEE come from the germline V gene (reference sequence). Trimming shortened V by 4 bases and J by 4 bases, and 18 bases separated the two germline ends. The CDR3 nucleotides are TGTGCCAGCAGCCTGGGGGGACACCCCGATAATCAGCCCCAGCATTTT. Its translation is CASSLGGHPDNQPQHF.

The chain joins TRBV11-1 to TRBJ2-1, with D unresolved. Between the trimmed V and J ends, which lost 7 bases and 5 bases, there was a span of 12 bases. Germline V gene data show CDR1 as SGHAT and CDR2 as FQDESV (reference sequence). The CDR3 loop spans 13 amino acids. CDR3 protein: CASTPRADNEQFF. The CDR3 nucleotides are TGTGCCAGCACCCCAAGGGCAGACAATGAGCAGTTCTTC.